Each of the 16 T cell receptor beta chains below was sequenced from the same sample in a study of spatial heterogeneity in lung cancer. The time point is: blood at routine non-recurrence follow-up after resection. Via MiXCR, TCRdb re-called the 5' RACE reads, giving one row per CDR3 protein. The sample carries around 45,000 distinct CDR3 sequences, approximately 24% recorded once. Sample: PBMCs, taken at follow-up. The receptors derive from a female donor with early-stage non-small cell lung cancer.

This clonotype has only a few counts. V and J are TRBV25-1 and TRBJ1-2, with 8 bases fitting TRBD1. Germline CDR1 and CDR2: MGHDK and SYGVNS. The junction had 13 bases not matched to a gene; V was cut back by 2 bases and J by 5 bases. The CDR3 contains 17 residues. In DNA, the CDR3 is TGTGCCAGCAGTGAAGGTCGGGCAGGGGGCGTTCATTATGGCTACACCTTC. It encodes CASSEGRAGGVHYGYTF.

V gene TRBV5-1 combines with J gene TRBJ2-5; 7 bases align to TRBD1. The V gene's germline CDR1 is SGHRS and CDR2 YFSETQ. J was trimmed by 2 bases and V by 7 bases; bases with no gene match: 5. This CDR3 contains 13 residues. CDR3 loop: CASSGTEQETQYF. Written as DNA, the CDR3 is TGCGCCAGCTCTGGGACAGAACAAGAGACCCAGTACTTC. Full variable domain (remainder filled in from reference TRBV5-1 and TRBJ2-5): KAGVTQTPRYLIKTRGQQVTLSCSPISGHRSVSWYQQTPGQGLQFLFEYFSETQRNKGNFPGRFSGRQFSNSRSEMNVSTLELGDSALYLCASSGTEQETQYFGPGTRLLVL.

There are many counts of this clonotype. V gene TRBV10-3 combines with J gene TRBJ2-3, with D hard to call. This CDR3 is built from 12 residues. V lost 5 bases and J lost 7, with 10 bases in between. Germline V gives CDR1 ENHRY, CDR2 SYGVKD. CDR3 sequence reads: CAISFDANTQYF. CDR3 nucleotide sequence: TGTGCCATCAGTTTCGATGCAAATACGCAGTATTTT.

The chain is built from TRBV5-4 and TRBJ2-3, with TRBD2 identical over 11 bases. Trimming at V came to 5 bases and at J to 3 bases, leaving 11 bases not matched to a gene. In germline, CDR1 is SGHNT, CDR2 YYREEE (reference sequence). The length of the CDR3 is 17 residues. In nucleotides, the CDR3 is TGTGCCAGCAGGGACCCTACTAGCGGGGGACGAACAGATACGCAGTATTTT. It encodes CASRDPTSGGRTDTQYF.

This rearrangement joins TRBV12-3 or TRBV12-4 to TRBJ1-5; D possibly corresponds to TRBD1 (6 bases). The CDR3 runs to 16 residues. V was pared by 3 bases and J by 3 bases, with 15 bases between. CDR3 nucleotide sequence: TGTGCCAGCAGTTTCATCGGGGGGCTCGACAATCAGCCCCAGCATTTT. It specifies CASSFIGGLDNQPQHF.

With regard to this clonotype: Being one base from a much bigger clone, this may be a read error. The genes are TRBV6-1 and TRBJ2-7; 9 positions agree with TRBD1. CDR1 is MNHNS, CDR2 SASEGT, per germline. The CDR3 totals 15 residues. The J segment lost 2 bases and the V segment lost 10 bases, leaving 12 bases of the junction unmatched. CDR3 nucleotides: TGTGCCATCAACCACCCCGGGACAGGGACCTACGAGCAGTACGTC. Its protein product is CAINHPGTGTYEQYV.

The chain links TRBV29-1 to TRBJ1-1, with D possibly being TRBD1 (5 bases). This CDR3 has 15 residues. V dropped 5 bases and J dropped 5 bases, with 21 bases sitting between them. From germline, CDR1 is SQVTM and CDR2 ANQGSEA. CDR3 in amino acids: CSVFWNRGAGTEAFF. Written as DNA, the CDR3 is TGCAGCGTTTTTTGGAACCGGGGCGCCGGAACTGAAGCTTTCTTT.

With respect to this clonotype: A much larger clone differs from this one at a single base, so this may be a read error. The chain employs TRBV6-2 or TRBV6-3 and TRBJ2-5; weak D call: TRBD1 (5 bases). The germline gives CDR1 MNHEY, CDR2 SVGEGT. CDR3 length: 14 amino acids. CDR3 sequence reads: CASSYRLQEETHYF. Here the CDR3 DNA reads TGTGCCAGCAGTTACCGATTACAGGAAGAGACCCATTACTTC.

This chain links TRBV27 with TRBJ1-2; 9 nucleotides match TRBD1. Germline V gene lookup returns CDR1 MNHEY and CDR2 SMNVEV (reference sequence). The CDR3 runs to 16 residues. Trimming at V came to 6 bases and at J to 5 bases, leaving 13 bases not matched to a gene. This CDR3 reads CASSPRQGGFLYGYTF. CDR3 DNA sequence: TGTGCCAGCAGCCCCAGACAGGGGGGTTTCCTTTATGGCTACACCTTC.

The sample holds a few counts of this clonotype. The chain recombines TRBV19 with TRBJ1-1; 8 bases map to TRBD1. Germline V CDR1 and CDR2: LNHDA, SQIVND (reference sequence). V shed 6 bases and J 5 bases; nucleotides not matched to a gene: 8. CDR3 length equals 14 residues. CDR3 in amino acids: CASSGGQGWTEAFF. The CDR3 region has the DNA TGTGCCAGTAGCGGCGGACAGGGATGGACTGAAGCTTTCTTT.

This clonotype was recorded many times. The chain employs TRBV20-1 and TRBJ2-5; tentatively, D is TRBD2 (5 bases). The CDR3 length is 12 residues. Germline V gene sequence: CDR1 DFQATT, CDR2 SNEGSKA (reference sequence). The V and J ends lost 6 bases and 5 bases respectively, with 13 bases between them. In DNA, the CDR3 is TGCAGTGCCGTGGGGAGACGGGAGACCCAGTACTTC. It yields the protein CSAVGRRETQYF.

This chain links TRBV11-2 with TRBJ2-1; TRBD2 agrees at 10 bases. With 6 bases clipped from V and 9 bases from J, the junction kept 2 bases outside the gene matches. Germline CDR1 is SGHAT and CDR2 is FQNNGV. This CDR3 has 12 amino acids. The CDR3 nucleotides are TGTGCCAGCAGACTAGCGGGGCCTGAGCAGTTCTTC. Its translation is CASRLAGPEQFF.

This clonotype showed up many times. This chain uses TRBV5-4 with TRBJ2-7, with 10 positions matching TRBD2. From germline, CDR1 is SGHNT and CDR2 YYREEE (reference sequence). V lost 4 bases to trimming and J lost 7 bases; unmatched junction nucleotides: 11. The CDR3 has 15 amino acids. The CDR3 nucleotides are TGTGCCAGCAGCCCTAAGCGGGAGGGGGTAAGAGAGCAGTACTTC. It codes for CASSPKREGVREQYF. Drawing the rest from reference TRBV5-4 and TRBJ2-7, the complete variable domain is ETGVTQSPTHLIKTRGQQVTLRCSSQSGHNTVSWYQQALGQGPQFIFQYYREEENGRGNFPPRFSGLQFPNYSSELNVNALELDDSALYLCASSPKREGVREQYFGPGTRLTVT.

The gene calls are TRBV27 and TRBJ2-3, with 10 bases fitting TRBD1. CDR3 size: 14 residues. Germline lookup yields CDR1 MNHEY and CDR2 SMNVEV (reference sequence). The trim removed 6 bases at V and 5 bases at J, leaving 5 bases unmatched. The CDR3 nucleotides are TGTGCCAGCAGGCGACAGGGGGCTGTAGATACGCAGTATTTT. Amino acids: CASRRQGAVDTQYF.

This clonotype was found a few times. The rearrangement joins TRBV12-3 or TRBV12-4 to TRBJ2-3; D gene unclear. V was trimmed by 1 base and J by 6 bases, leaving 14 bases between them. This CDR3 contains 15 residues. For the CDR3, the DNA is TGTGCCAGCAGTTTAGAGCCCGGATTTGCTGATACGCAGTATTTT. It yields the protein CASSLEPGFADTQYF.

This clonotype was found many times. CDR3 DNA: TGTGCCAGCAGCGTACAGGGGGCAGGGACTGAAGCTTTCTTT. Its translation: CASSVQGAGTEAFF. The chain employs TRBV5-4 and TRBJ1-1; TRBD1 aligns across 9 bases. Germline V gives CDR1 SGHNT, CDR2 YYREEE (reference sequence). This CDR3 spans 14 amino acids. V gave up 4 bases and J gave up 5 bases; unmatched junction bases: 6.